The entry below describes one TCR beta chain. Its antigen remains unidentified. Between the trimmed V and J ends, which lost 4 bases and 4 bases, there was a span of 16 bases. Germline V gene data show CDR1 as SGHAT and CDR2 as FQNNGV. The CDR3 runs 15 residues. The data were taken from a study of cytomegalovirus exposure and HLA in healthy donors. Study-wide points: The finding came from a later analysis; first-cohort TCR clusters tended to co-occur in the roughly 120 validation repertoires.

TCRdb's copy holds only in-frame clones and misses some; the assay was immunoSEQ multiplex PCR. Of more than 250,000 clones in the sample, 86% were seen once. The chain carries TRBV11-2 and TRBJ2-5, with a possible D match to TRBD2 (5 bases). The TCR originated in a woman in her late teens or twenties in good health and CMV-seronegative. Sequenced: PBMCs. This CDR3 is CASSWSAPGRETQYF. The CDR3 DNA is TGTGCCAGCAGCTGGAGTGCCCCGGGAAGAGAGACCCAGTACTTC.